This T cell receptor (beta chain) was retrieved from a study of shared clonotypes between healthy human individuals. Study information: Sampling drew on donors who were a couple of women and three men aged 18 to 49.

Data came from immunoSEQ multiplex PCR; TCRdb stores just in-frame clones and leaves some out. The data contain around 1.6 million clones, 95% to 99% of them singletons. Study-wide findings and caveats: Sampling covered blood only; tissue repertoires likely differ.

On this clone: Its antigen is unknown.

V gave up 5 bases and J gave up 6 bases, with 14 bases separating them. The CDR3 covers 13 residues. In germline, CDR1 is MGHDK, CDR2 SYGVNS. The V gene is TRBV25-1, the J gene TRBJ2-7; D is unresolved. The specimen was naive CD4+ T cells sorted from blood. The subset was: CD45RA+ positively selected. The TCR was taken from a man under 40 in good health. The CDR3 coding sequence is TGTGCCAGCAGTTCCGAACCTTCGGCCGAGCAGTACTTC. Its translation is CASSSEPSAEQYF.